This paragraph reports one TCR beta chain. Its specific antigen is unknown. Base-call qualities are not available, and no considerably larger clone is one nucleotide away. TCR beta CDR3 regions were sequenced from DNA using the immunoSEQ Assay. The published analysis was carried out like this. To compute T cell density, TCR beta template counts were normalized to usable DNA, which was estimated by amplifying housekeeping genes. Using the preseqR package, richness was estimated by extrapolating to 120,000 templates for tissue samples and 400,000 templates for PBMC samples. Clonality was calculated as one minus Pielou's evenness. Tissue-enriched TCRs were identified by differential abundance testing using productive amino-acid clonotypes, minimum total count 5 and alpha 0.1. The Jaccard Index and the Morisita Overlap Index were used to quantify repertoire overlap between compartments. TCR beta CDR3s were clustered by GLIPH together with public tetramer-defined viral CDR3s, and at least three viral sequences plus V-gene enrichment were required for viral motifs. What TCRdb holds here is the immuneACCESS table cut down to in-frame rearrangements. Part of the clones is not present; checked against another copy, under half of the missing clones reflect an unresolved V gene, and the others are unexplained. V, J and clone size are those of that table, while D and trimming were read from the DNA. The sample table holds tens of thousands of clones, of which more than 85% were seen once. Around 16% of the sample belongs to the ten largest clones.

The entry originates in a study of T cells in localized non-small cell lung cancer (dated by TCRdb to 2020 to 2021). At the level of the whole study: T cell repertoires of 200 to 250 early-stage NSCLC patients were analyzed, with tumors being compared against uninvolved tumor-adjacent lungs. The cohort consisted of 236 treatment-naive NSCLC patients whose localized lung tumors had been resected. A mean age of roughly 64 years was recorded for the NSCLC patients, of whom around 140 were male and 107 were female. Overall study results and their limits: Since the design was exploratory, TCR variables were selected using unadjusted p-values with no false-discovery rate correction. Because multi-region tumor sequencing was not done, intratumor heterogeneity could not be ruled out. Uninvolved tumor-adjacent lung showed the highest T cell clonality, higher than tumor, which suggests more focused antigenic responses in the uninvolved tumor-adjacent lung. A median of 57 of the top 100 tumor clones were detected in paired uninvolved adjacent lung, and about 29 of these tumor clones were also found among the top 100 clones of the paired uninvolved adjacent lung. Longer overall survival was associated with higher blood T cell density, whereas shorter survival was associated with higher adjacent-lung clonality.

At diagnosis, tumor, uninvolved tumor-adjacent lung and peripheral blood were collected and then preserved as a mix of FFPE and fresh-frozen material. Blood samples were analyzed as peripheral blood mononuclear cells for TCR repertoire profiling. Reading from cysteine to phenylalanine, the CDR3 counts 13 amino acids. Of the read, only the CDR3 DNA is kept; its 39 bases are in frame from base 1. V sheds 2 bases and J sheds 5 bases, leaving 9 bases between their ends. Sequences SGHTA (CDR1) and FQGTGA (CDR2) are obtained from the germline V gene. Recombination joined TRBV7-3 with TRBJ2-5; a confident D gene designation cannot be given. The specimen comprised PBMCs, sampled before any cancer treatment. The clonotype was recovered from a female donor with stage II lung adenocarcinoma. The nucleotide sequence reads TGTGCCAGCAGCTTATCACCCCCCGAGACCCAGTACTTC. This is translated as CASSLSPPETQYF.